The entry that follows covers one T cell receptor beta chain sequence. The antigen is not known. The data are from a study of vaccination effects on CD4 cells after COVID-19. Study-wide findings and caveats: Clones that were induced by infection or by vaccine showed marked contraction late after vaccination. Relatively few convalescent patients took part in the study, which had no early post-infection timepoints. There was only 1 of 255 vaccine-induced clones in healthy vaccinees that cross-reacted with common cold coronaviruses.

This CDR3 is 14 amino acids long. In germline, CDR1 is MNHEY, CDR2 SVGEGT. The V gene lost 5 bases and the J gene lost 0 bases, with 11 bases spanning the gap. ViraFEST used viral peptide pools to expand antigen-specific CD4+ T cells before sequencing. A roughly ten-day culture period preceded the isolation of CD4+ T cells. Vaccinated participants had no history of SARS-CoV-2 infection and tested negative for nucleocapsid antibodies. At days 3 and 7, half of the medium was exchanged for IL-2 medium. Data came from immunoSEQ multiplex PCR; TCRdb stores just in-frame clones and leaves some out. The table shows 65,000 to 90,000 clones, with 78% occurring only once.

This sequence originates from a human donor who received a COVID-19 vaccine. This chain joins TRBV6-2 or TRBV6-3 and TRBJ2-7; D ambiguous. Sample: CD4+ T cells from PBMCs cultured with SARS-CoV-2 spike peptides, taken before COVID-19 vaccination. The CDR3 DNA follows: TGTGCCAGCAGTACTGCAGGCTCCTCCTACGAGCAGTACGTC. This sequence encodes CASSTAGSSYEQYV.